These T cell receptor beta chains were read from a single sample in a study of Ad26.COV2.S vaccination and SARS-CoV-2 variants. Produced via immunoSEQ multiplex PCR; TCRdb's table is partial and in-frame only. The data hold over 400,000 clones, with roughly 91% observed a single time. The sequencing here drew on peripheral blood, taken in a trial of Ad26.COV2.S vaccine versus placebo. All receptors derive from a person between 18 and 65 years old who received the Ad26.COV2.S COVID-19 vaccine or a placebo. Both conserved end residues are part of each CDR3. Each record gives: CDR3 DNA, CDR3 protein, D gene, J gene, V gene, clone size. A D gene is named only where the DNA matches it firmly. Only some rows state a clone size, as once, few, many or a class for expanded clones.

DNA: TGTGCCAGCAGTTTACCGGGACTAGGAGGAGATACGCAGTATTTT; CDR3: CASSLPGLGGDTQYF; D: TRBD2; J: TRBJ2-3; V: TRBV28; size: NA
DNA: TGTGCCAGCAGTACCGGGACTAGCCGCTTTGGGGAGCAGTTCTTC; CDR3: CASSTGTSRFGEQFF; D: TRBD2; J: TRBJ2-1; V: TRBV28; size: NA
DNA: TGTGCCAGCAGTCCTGGCGCGGTGATGTCGATGAACACTGAAGCTTTCTTT; CDR3: CASSPGAVMSMNTEAFF; D: NA; J: TRBJ1-1; V: TRBV7-9; size: NA
DNA: TGTGCCAGCAGCTTAGCGTGGACCACGGATACGCAGTATTTT; CDR3: CASSLAWTTDTQYF; D: NA; J: TRBJ2-3; V: TRBV7-2; size: once
DNA: TGTGCCAGCTCATCCGACAGGGGTAATGAAAAACTGTTTTTT; CDR3: CASSSDRGNEKLFF; D: TRBD1; J: TRBJ1-4; V: TRBV18; size: NA
DNA: TGCAGTGCCTTGAGGGGAAACACCATATATTTT; CDR3: CSALRGNTIYF; D: NA; J: TRBJ1-3; V: TRBV20-1; size: NA
DNA: TGTGCCAGCAGCTTAGGAGGGAATACGCAGTATTTT; CDR3: CASSLGGNTQYF; D: NA; J: TRBJ2-3; V: TRBV7-9; size: NA
DNA: TGTGCCAGCAGCCACCACGACAGGGGGAGCTCCTACAATGAGCAGTTCTTC; CDR3: CASSHHDRGSSYNEQFF; D: TRBD1; J: TRBJ2-1; V: TRBV4-2; size: once
DNA: TGTGCCAGCTCCCCACGGGTGACTGCCACAGATACGCAGTATTTT; CDR3: CASSPRVTATDTQYF; D: NA; J: TRBJ2-3; V: TRBV6-5; size: NA
DNA: TGTGCCAGCAGTTTATGGGCCCTAGGCAATGAGCAGTTCTTC; CDR3: CASSLWALGNEQFF; D: NA; J: TRBJ2-1; V: TRBV28; size: NA
DNA: TGCGCCAGCAGCTTGGGGATAGGGTTGAACACTGAAGCTTTCTTT; CDR3: CASSLGIGLNTEAFF; D: NA; J: TRBJ1-1; V: TRBV5-1; size: NA
DNA: TGTGCCAGCAGCCCCTCTTTCAAAGATACGCAGTATTTT; CDR3: CASSPSFKDTQYF; D: NA; J: TRBJ2-3; V: TRBV5-4; size: NA
DNA: TGTGCCATCAGTGAGTCGGTAACAGGGGGACGAGAGACCCAGTACTTC; CDR3: CAISESVTGGRETQYF; D: TRBD1; J: TRBJ2-5; V: TRBV10-3; size: NA
DNA: TGTGCCAGCAGCTTAAGTCCGAGCGGGAATACGGATGAGCAGTTCTTC; CDR3: CASSLSPSGNTDEQFF; D: TRBD2; J: TRBJ2-1; V: TRBV7-3; size: NA
DNA: TGTGCCAGCAGCCGGGGGGACACTAAGAACACTGAAGCTTTCTTT; CDR3: CASSRGDTKNTEAFF; D: NA; J: TRBJ1-1; V: TRBV7-9; size: NA
DNA: TGTGCCAGCAGTGATACTAGCGCTCCCTACGAGCAGTACTTC; CDR3: CASSDTSAPYEQYF; D: TRBD2; J: TRBJ2-7; V: TRBV27; size: NA
DNA: TGTGCCAGCAGTCGGGACAGGGCGGGCGAGCAGTACTTC; CDR3: CASSRDRAGEQYF; D: TRBD1; J: TRBJ2-7; V: TRBV6-5; size: NA
DNA: TGTGCCAGCAGCTCCCGGGCGGCCACCTACGAGCAGTACTTC; CDR3: CASSSRAATYEQYF; D: NA; J: TRBJ2-7; V: TRBV5-8; size: NA
DNA: TGTGCCAGCAGCCCCGGACTAGGGTCCGATGAGCAGTTCTTC; CDR3: CASSPGLGSDEQFF; D: TRBD2; J: TRBJ2-1; V: TRBV7-3; size: NA
DNA: TGTGCCAGCAGTTCCTCGGGACAGGGGGCTAGAAACACCATATATTTT; CDR3: CASSSSGQGARNTIYF; D: TRBD1; J: TRBJ1-3; V: TRBV28; size: NA
DNA: TGTGCCAGCAGTGGAAGCGTACGGGTAAACACCGGGGAGCTGTTTTTT; CDR3: CASSGSVRVNTGELFF; D: NA; J: TRBJ2-2; V: TRBV25-1; size: NA
DNA: TGTGCCAGCAGTTCCGGACAGTCCCCCTACGAGCAGTACTTC; CDR3: CASSSGQSPYEQYF; D: NA; J: TRBJ2-7; V: TRBV28; size: NA
DNA: TGTGCCAGCAGTTGGGGGGGATATGGCTACACCTTC; CDR3: CASSWGGYGYTF; D: NA; J: TRBJ1-2; V: TRBV28; size: NA
DNA: TGCGCCAGCAGCCAAGCCGGGCCCGGCTATACAGATACGCAGTATTTT; CDR3: CASSQAGPGYTDTQYF; D: NA; J: TRBJ2-3; V: TRBV4-1; size: NA
DNA: TGTGCCAGCAGCTTAACAGGCCCGTTTGACTCCTACGAGCAGTACTTC; CDR3: CASSLTGPFDSYEQYF; D: NA; J: TRBJ2-7; V: TRBV5-5; size: NA
DNA: TGTGCCAGCAGTGAGGATGCTCGACAGGAATTTAATTCACCCCTCCACTTT; CDR3: CASSEDARQEFNSPLHF; D: NA; J: TRBJ1-6; V: TRBV2; size: NA
DNA: TGTGCCAGCAGTCTGACAGGGGTTGGGGGCACAGATACGCAGTATTTT; CDR3: CASSLTGVGGTDTQYF; D: TRBD1; J: TRBJ2-3; V: TRBV28; size: NA
DNA: TGCAGCGTTGCACTAGCGGGAGCACAGACAGATACGCAGTATTTT; CDR3: CSVALAGAQTDTQYF; D: TRBD2; J: TRBJ2-3; V: TRBV29-1; size: once
DNA: TGTGCCAGCAGCGTTTCGTGGGGAGGAACAGATACGCAGTATTTT; CDR3: CASSVSWGGTDTQYF; D: NA; J: TRBJ2-3; V: TRBV9; size: NA
DNA: TGTGCCAGCAGCTCCCTTACGGGGGCCGGAAACACCATATATTTT; CDR3: CASSSLTGAGNTIYF; D: NA; J: TRBJ1-3; V: TRBV5-5; size: NA
DNA: TGTGCCAGCAGCTTTACCCCAGCTGAAAAACTGTTTTTT; CDR3: CASSFTPAEKLFF; D: NA; J: TRBJ1-4; V: TRBV7-2; size: once
DNA: TGTGCCAGCAGTCGGGCCACCTACGAGCAGTACTTC; CDR3: CASSRATYEQYF; D: NA; J: TRBJ2-7; V: TRBV6-2/TRBV6-3; size: NA
DNA: TGTGCCAGCAGTTTTAGTAGGGATGGAGGCTACACCTTC; CDR3: CASSFSRDGGYTF; D: NA; J: TRBJ1-2; V: TRBV27; size: NA
DNA: TGCGCCAGCAGCCAAGGACTAGCTCCCTACGAGCAGTACTTC; CDR3: CASSQGLAPYEQYF; D: TRBD2; J: TRBJ2-7; V: TRBV5-1; size: NA
DNA: TGCGCCAGCAGCTTGACTAGCGGGAGGGGAGATACGCAGTATTTT; CDR3: CASSLTSGRGDTQYF; D: TRBD2; J: TRBJ2-3; V: TRBV5-1; size: NA
DNA: TGTGCCATCAGTGAGGGGACTAAATCGGATACGCAGTATTTT; CDR3: CAISEGTKSDTQYF; D: TRBD2; J: TRBJ2-3; V: TRBV10-3; size: once
DNA: TGTGCCAGCAGTGGGGAGGACTGGGCGGGGCAGTTCTTC; CDR3: CASSGEDWAGQFF; D: NA; J: TRBJ2-1; V: TRBV2; size: NA
DNA: TGTGCCAGCGGGGCTGGAACTCTGGGGCCTCACAATGAGCAGTTCTTC; CDR3: CASGAGTLGPHNEQFF; D: NA; J: TRBJ2-1; V: TRBV14; size: NA
DNA: TGCGCCAGCAGCCCGATGGGGCTAGCGGAGCTGACAGATACGCAGTATTTT; CDR3: CASSPMGLAELTDTQYF; D: TRBD2; J: TRBJ2-3; V: TRBV5-1; size: once
DNA: TGTGCCAGCAGCTTGGGTAGGGCAGGGATGGAGTACAATGAGCAGTTCTTC; CDR3: CASSLGRAGMEYNEQFF; D: NA; J: TRBJ2-1; V: TRBV5-6; size: NA
DNA: TGTGCCATCAGCGACAGGGGCCCTCCCTACGAGCAGTACTTC; CDR3: CAISDRGPPYEQYF; D: TRBD1; J: TRBJ2-7; V: TRBV10-3; size: NA
DNA: TGTGCCAGCAGTTACTGGCAGGGAATGGGTGAGACCCAGTACTTC; CDR3: CASSYWQGMGETQYF; D: NA; J: TRBJ2-5; V: TRBV6-5; size: NA
DNA: TGTGCCAGTACCATCTGGACAGGCGGCGATGAGGGCTACACCTTC; CDR3: CASTIWTGGDEGYTF; D: TRBD1; J: TRBJ1-2; V: TRBV19; size: NA
DNA: TGTGCCAGCAGTTTATCTTCTACGTTAAGGGAGCAGTTCTTC; CDR3: CASSLSSTLREQFF; D: NA; J: TRBJ2-1; V: TRBV27; size: once
DNA: TGTGCCAGCAGCTTAGACACCTACAATGAGCAGTTCTTC; CDR3: CASSLDTYNEQFF; D: NA; J: TRBJ2-1; V: TRBV7-9; size: NA
DNA: TGTGCCAGCAGCTTAGAACTCATCTATGGCTACACCTTC; CDR3: CASSLELIYGYTF; D: NA; J: TRBJ1-2; V: TRBV7-9; size: NA
DNA: TGTGCCAGTAGGCAGGGCCCGGGGGCCAACGTCCTGACTTTC; CDR3: CASRQGPGANVLTF; D: NA; J: TRBJ2-6; V: TRBV19; size: NA
DNA: TGTGCCAGCAGCTTAGCTGTGACCTACAATGAGCAGTTCTTC; CDR3: CASSLAVTYNEQFF; D: NA; J: TRBJ2-1; V: TRBV7-9; size: NA
DNA: TGTGCCAGCAGTGGGACTAGCGGGCGTCTTACTTCCTACGAGCAGTACTTC; CDR3: CASSGTSGRLTSYEQYF; D: TRBD2; J: TRBJ2-7; V: TRBV28; size: NA
DNA: TGTGCCAGCAGCTTAGCGGTAGCGGGCCTCGCGAACACCGGGGAGCTGTTTTTT; CDR3: CASSLAVAGLANTGELFF; D: TRBD2; J: TRBJ2-2; V: TRBV7-6; size: NA
DNA: TGTGCCAGCAGACAACAGGGGTCGGTGTACACCATATATTTT; CDR3: CASRQQGSVYTIYF; D: TRBD1; J: TRBJ1-3; V: TRBV28; size: once
DNA: TGTGCCAGTAGCCCTAAACACGGACAGGGGCTGTTTCAAAACATTCAGTACTTC; CDR3: CASSPKHGQGLFQNIQYF; D: TRBD1; J: TRBJ2-4; V: TRBV19; size: NA
DNA: TGTGCCAGCTCACCAATAGCCGACGGCAATGAGCAGTTCTTC; CDR3: CASSPIADGNEQFF; D: NA; J: TRBJ2-1; V: TRBV18; size: NA
DNA: TGTGCCAGCAGCTCCCTCGTTAGGGCCGGGGCCAACGTCCTGACTTTC; CDR3: CASSSLVRAGANVLTF; D: NA; J: TRBJ2-6; V: TRBV7-2; size: NA